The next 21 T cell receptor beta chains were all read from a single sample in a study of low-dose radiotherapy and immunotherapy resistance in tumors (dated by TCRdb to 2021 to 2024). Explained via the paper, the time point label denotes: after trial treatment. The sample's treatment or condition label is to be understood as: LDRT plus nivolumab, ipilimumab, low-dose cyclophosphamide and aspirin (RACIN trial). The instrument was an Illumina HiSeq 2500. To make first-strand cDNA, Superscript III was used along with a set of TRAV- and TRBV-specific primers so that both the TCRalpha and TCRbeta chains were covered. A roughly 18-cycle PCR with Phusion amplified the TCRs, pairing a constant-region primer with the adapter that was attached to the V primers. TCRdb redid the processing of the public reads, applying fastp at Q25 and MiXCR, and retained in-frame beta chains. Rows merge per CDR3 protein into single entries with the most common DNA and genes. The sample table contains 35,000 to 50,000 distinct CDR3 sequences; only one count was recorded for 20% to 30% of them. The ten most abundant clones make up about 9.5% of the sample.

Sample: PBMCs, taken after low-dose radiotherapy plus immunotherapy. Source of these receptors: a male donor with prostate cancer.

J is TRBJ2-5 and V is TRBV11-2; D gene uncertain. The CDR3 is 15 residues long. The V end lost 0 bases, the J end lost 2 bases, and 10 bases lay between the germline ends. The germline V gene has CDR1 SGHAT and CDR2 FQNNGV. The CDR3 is CASSLDQILQETQYF. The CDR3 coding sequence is TGTGCCAGCAGCTTAGACCAGATCTTGCAAGAGACCCAGTACTTC. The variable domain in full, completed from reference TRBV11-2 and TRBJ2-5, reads EAGVAQSPRYKIIEKRQSVAFWCNPISGHATLYWYQQILGQGPKLLIQFQNNGVVDDSQLPKDRFSAERLKGVDSTLKIQPAKLEDSAVYLCASSLDQILQETQYFGPGTRLLVL.

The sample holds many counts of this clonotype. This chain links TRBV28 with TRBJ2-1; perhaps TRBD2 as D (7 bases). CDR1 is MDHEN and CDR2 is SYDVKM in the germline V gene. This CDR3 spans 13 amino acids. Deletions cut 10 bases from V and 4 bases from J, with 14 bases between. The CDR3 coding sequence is TGTGCCACCAAAGGGGGGGGTTACAATGAGCAGTTCTTC. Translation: CATKGGGYNEQFF.

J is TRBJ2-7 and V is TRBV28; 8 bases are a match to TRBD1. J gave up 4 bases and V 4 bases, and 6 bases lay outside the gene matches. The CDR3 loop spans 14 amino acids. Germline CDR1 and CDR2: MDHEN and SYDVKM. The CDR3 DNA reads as TGTGCCAGCAGTTCTCAGACAGGGGCGTACGAGCAGTACTTC. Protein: CASSSQTGAYEQYF.

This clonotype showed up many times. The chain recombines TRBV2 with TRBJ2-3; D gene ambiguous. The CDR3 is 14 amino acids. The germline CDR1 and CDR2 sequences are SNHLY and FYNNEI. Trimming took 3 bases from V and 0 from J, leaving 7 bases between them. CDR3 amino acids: CASSETTSTDTQYF. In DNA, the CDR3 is TGTGCCAGCAGTGAGACAACTAGCACAGATACGCAGTATTTT.

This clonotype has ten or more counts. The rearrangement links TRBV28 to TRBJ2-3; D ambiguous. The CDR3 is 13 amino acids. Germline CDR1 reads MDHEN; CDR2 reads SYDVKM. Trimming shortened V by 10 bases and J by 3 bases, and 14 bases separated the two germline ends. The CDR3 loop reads CATLRRSTDTQYF. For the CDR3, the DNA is TGTGCCACTCTTCGCCGATCGACAGATACGCAGTATTTT.

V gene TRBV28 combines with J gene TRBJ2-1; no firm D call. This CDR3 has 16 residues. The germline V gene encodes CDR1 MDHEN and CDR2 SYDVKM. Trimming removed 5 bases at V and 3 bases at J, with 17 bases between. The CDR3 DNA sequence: TGTGCCAGCAGTAAATTAGCCGCAGAAGTCTACAATGAGCAGTTCTTC. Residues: CASSKLAAEVYNEQFF.

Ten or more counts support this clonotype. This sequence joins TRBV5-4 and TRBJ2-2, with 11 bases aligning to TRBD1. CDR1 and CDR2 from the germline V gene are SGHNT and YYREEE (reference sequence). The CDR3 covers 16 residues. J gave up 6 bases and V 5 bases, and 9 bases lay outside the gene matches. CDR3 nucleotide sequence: TGTGCCAGCAGTCTGCCCGGGACAGGGGGAGCCGGGGAGCTGTTTTTT. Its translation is CASSLPGTGGAGELFF.

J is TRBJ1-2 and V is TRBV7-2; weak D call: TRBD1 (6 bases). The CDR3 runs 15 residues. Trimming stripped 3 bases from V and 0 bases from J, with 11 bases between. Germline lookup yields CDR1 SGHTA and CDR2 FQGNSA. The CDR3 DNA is TGTGCCAGCAGCTTGGGCGGGGGGCCTAACTATGGCTACACCTTC. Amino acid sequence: CASSLGGGPNYGYTF.

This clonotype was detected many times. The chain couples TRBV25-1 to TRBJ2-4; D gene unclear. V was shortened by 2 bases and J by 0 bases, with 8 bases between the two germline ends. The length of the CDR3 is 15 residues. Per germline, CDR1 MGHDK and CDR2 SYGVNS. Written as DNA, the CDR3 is TGTGCCAGCAGTGAAGACAACTTAGCCAAAAACATTCAGTACTTC. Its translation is CASSEDNLAKNIQYF. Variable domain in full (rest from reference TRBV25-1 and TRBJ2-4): EADIYQTPRYLVIGTGKKITLECSQTMGHDKMYWYQQDPGMELHLIHYSYGVNSTEKGDLSSESTVSRIRTEHFPLTLESARPSHTSQYLCASSEDNLAKNIQYFGAGTRLSVL.

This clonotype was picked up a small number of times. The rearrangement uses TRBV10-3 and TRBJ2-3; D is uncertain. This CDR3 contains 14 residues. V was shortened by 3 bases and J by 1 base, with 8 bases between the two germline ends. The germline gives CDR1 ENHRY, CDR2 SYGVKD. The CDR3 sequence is CAISERRGTDTQYF. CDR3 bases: TGTGCCATCAGTGAAAGACGAGGCACAGATACGCAGTATTTT.

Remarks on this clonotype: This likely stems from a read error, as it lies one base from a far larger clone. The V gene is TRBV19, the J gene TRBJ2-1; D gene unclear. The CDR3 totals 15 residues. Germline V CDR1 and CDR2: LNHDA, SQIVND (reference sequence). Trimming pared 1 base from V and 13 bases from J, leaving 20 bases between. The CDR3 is CASSIAPDHQETQFF. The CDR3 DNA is TGTGCCAGTAGTATAGCCCCGGACCATCAAGAGACCCAGTTCTTC.

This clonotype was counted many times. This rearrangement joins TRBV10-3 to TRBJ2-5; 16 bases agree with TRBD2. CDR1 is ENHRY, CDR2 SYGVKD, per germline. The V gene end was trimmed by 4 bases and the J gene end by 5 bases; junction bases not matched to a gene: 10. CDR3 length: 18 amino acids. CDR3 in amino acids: CAISASGTSGGAWETQYF. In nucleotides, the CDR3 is TGTGCCATCAGTGCCTCCGGGACTAGCGGGGGGGCCTGGGAGACCCAGTACTTC.

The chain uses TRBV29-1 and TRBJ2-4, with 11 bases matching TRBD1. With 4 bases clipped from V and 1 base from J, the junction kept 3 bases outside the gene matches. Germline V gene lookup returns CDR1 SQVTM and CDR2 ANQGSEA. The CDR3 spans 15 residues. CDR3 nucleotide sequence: TGCAGCGTTGCGGACAGGGGGCTGGCCAAAAACATTCAGTACTTC. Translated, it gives CSVADRGLAKNIQYF.

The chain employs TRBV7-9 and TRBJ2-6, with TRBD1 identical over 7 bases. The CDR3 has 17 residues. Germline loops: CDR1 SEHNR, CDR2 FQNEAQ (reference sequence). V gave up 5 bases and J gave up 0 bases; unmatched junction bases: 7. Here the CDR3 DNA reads TGTGCCAGCAGCCAAGCAGGGGGTTACTCTGGGGCCAACGTCCTGACTTTC. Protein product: CASSQAGGYSGANVLTF.

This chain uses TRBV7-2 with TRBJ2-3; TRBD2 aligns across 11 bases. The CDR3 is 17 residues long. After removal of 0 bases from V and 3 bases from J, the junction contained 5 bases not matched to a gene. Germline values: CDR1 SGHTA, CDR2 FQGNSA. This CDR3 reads CASSLAIAGGGTDTQYF. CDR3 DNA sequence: TGTGCCAGCAGCTTAGCGATAGCGGGGGGGGGAACAGATACGCAGTATTTT.

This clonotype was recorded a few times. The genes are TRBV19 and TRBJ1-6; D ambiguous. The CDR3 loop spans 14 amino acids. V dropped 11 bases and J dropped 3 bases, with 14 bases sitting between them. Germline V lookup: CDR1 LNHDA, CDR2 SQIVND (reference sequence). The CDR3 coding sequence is TGTGCCCGCACACCCCAATTCTATAATTCACCCCTCCACTTT. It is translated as CARTPQFYNSPLHF.

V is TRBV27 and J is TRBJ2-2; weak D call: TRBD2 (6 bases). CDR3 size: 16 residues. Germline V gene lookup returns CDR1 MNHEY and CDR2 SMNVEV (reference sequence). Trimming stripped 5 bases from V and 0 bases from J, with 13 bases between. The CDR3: CASSPFPGANTGELFF. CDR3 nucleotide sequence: TGTGCCAGCAGTCCCTTTCCGGGAGCGAACACCGGGGAGCTGTTTTTT.

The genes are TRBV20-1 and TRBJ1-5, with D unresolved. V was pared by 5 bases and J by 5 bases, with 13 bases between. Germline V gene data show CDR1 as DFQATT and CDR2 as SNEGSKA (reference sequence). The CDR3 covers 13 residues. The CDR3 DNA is TGCAGTGCTGGCGGACGGGCGGATCAGCCCCAGCATTTT. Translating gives CSAGGRADQPQHF.

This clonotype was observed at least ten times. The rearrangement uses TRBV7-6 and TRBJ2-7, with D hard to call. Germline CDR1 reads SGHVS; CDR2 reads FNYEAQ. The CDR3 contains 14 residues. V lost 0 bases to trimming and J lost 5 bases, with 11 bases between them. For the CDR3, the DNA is TGTGCCAGCAGCTTAGCGGAAAGGGTAGACGAGCAGTACTTC. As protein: CASSLAERVDEQYF.

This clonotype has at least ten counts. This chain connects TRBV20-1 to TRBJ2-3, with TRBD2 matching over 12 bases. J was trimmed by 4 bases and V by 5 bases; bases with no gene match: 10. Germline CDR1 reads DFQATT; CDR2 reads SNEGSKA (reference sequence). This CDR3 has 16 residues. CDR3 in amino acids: CSARTSGGSGADTQYF. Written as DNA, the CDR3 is TGCAGTGCTCGAACTAGCGGGGGGAGCGGGGCAGATACGCAGTATTTT.

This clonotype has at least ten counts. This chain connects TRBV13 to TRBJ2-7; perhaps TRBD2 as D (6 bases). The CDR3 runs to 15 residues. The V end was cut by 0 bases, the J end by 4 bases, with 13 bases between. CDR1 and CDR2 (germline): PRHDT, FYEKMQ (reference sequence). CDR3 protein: CASSLGPGSGYEQYF. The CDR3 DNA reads TGTGCCAGCAGCTTAGGGCCGGGGAGCGGGTACGAGCAGTACTTC. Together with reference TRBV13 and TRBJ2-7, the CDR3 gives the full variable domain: AAGVIQSPRHLIKEKRETATLKCYPIPRHDTVYWYQQGPGQDPQFLISFYEKMQSDKGSIPDRFSAQQFSDYHSELNMSSLELGDSALYFCASSLGPGSGYEQYFGPGTRLTVT.